This T cell receptor beta chain came from a study of cytomegalovirus exposure and HLA in healthy donors. Findings and caveats of the study: TCR association rates varied by HLA locus in a later analysis, with DRB1 highest and HLA-C lowest. About 87% or about 30% of the time was how often most TCR beta V segments were productive, according to an earlier analysis. The study labeled 164 TCR beta chains cytomegalovirus-associated.

Of note for this clone: Its specificity is not known.

The CDR3 runs to 13 residues. Germline V CDR1 and CDR2: MNHEY, SVGAGI. V gave up 10 bases and J gave up 3 bases; unmatched junction bases: 8. The PCR was carried out with 60 Vbeta primers and 13 Jbeta primers. The assay was immunoSEQ multiplex PCR, and TCRdb's table has in-frame clones only and misses some. Counted here are about 140,000 clones, roughly 90% occurring once; the ten biggest clones make up about 0.51%. V and J are TRBV6-5 and TRBJ2-7; 8 bases agree with TRBD1. Sequenced: PBMCs. The clonotype originates from a woman aged 40 to 50 in good health and CMV-seronegative. CDR3 nucleotides: TGTGCCACCCGGACAGGGAATCGCTACGAGCAGTACTTC. Translation gives CATRTGNRYEQYF.